The T cell receptor (beta chain) under discussion was sequenced for a study of regulatory T cells in long-lasting Graves disease. Overall study results and limits: Repertoires from persistent disease leaned toward TRBV28, TRBJ1-2 and TRBJ2-5.

Time point here: newly diagnosed GD, antithyroid drugs for less than 3 months. After RNA was extracted from PBMCs, the TCR library was made from it. In regard to this clonotype: Its antigen remains unidentified. A much larger clone lies one base from this, so it may be a read error.

There are 14 residues in the CDR3. Building of the TCR beta libraries involved iRepertoire HTBI primers and Arm-PCR of CDR3 regions. TCRdb itself ran the multiplex PCR reads through MiXCR, one entry per CDR3 protein. In the table there are approximately 250,000 distinct CDR3 sequences, around 18% of which are singletons. Sequencing used peripheral blood mononuclear cells (PBMCs), obtained at new diagnosis, from a patient treated with antithyroid drugs. V is TRBV12-3 or TRBV12-4 and J is TRBJ2-1; TRBD2 agrees at 8 bases. The J call is doubtful: the DNA matches TRBJ2-5 better. The TCR was taken from a female donor with Graves disease. The CDR3 here is CAGSRPGLGETQYF. Written as DNA, the CDR3 is TGTGCCGGCAGTCGTCCGGGACTAGGGGAGACCCAGTACTTC.